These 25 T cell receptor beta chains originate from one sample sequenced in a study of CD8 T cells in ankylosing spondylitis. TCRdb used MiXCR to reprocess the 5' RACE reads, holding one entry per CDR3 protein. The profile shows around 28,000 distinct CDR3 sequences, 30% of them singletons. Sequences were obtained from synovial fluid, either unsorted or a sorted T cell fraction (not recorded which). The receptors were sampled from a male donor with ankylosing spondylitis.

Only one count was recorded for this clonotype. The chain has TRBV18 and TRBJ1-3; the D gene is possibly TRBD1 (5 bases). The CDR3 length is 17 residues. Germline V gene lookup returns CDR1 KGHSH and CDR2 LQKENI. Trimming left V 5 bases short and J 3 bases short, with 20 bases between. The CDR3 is CASSAVGPRVLGNTIYF. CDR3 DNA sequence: TGTGCCAGCTCAGCAGTGGGGCCGAGGGTCCTTGGAAACACCATATATTTT.

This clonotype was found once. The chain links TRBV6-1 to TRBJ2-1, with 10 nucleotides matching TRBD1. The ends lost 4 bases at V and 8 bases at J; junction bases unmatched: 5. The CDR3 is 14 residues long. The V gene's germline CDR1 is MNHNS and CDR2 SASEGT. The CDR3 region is CASSVWDRGDEQFF. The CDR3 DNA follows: TGTGCCAGCAGTGTCTGGGACAGGGGTGATGAGCAGTTCTTC.

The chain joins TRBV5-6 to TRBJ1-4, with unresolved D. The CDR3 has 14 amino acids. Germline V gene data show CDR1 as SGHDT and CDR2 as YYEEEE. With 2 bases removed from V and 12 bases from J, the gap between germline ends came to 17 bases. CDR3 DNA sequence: TGTGCCAGCAGCTTTTACTCCTCGGCCTGGGAACTGTTTTTT. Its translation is CASSFYSSAWELFF.

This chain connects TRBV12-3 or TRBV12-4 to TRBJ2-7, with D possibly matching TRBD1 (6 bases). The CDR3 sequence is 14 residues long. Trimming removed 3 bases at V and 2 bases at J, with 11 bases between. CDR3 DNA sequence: TGTGCCAGCAGTTTTGAGGACAGTCCCTACGAGCAGTACTTC. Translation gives CASSFEDSPYEQYF.

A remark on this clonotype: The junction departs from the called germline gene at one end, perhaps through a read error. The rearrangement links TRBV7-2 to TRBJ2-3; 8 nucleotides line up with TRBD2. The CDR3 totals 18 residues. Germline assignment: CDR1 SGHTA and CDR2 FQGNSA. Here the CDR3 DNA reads TGTGCCCGCAGTCTTAGACTAGCGACGAGTCGGGGCACAGATACGCAGTATTTT. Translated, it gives CARSLRLATSRGTDTQYF.

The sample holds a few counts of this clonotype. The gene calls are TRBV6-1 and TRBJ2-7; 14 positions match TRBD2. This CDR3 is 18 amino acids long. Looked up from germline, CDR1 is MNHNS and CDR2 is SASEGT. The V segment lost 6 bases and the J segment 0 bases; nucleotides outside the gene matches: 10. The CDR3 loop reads CASRRRTSGRTSSYEQYF. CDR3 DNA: TGTGCCAGCAGACGCAGGACTAGCGGGAGGACGAGCTCCTACGAGCAGTACTTC.

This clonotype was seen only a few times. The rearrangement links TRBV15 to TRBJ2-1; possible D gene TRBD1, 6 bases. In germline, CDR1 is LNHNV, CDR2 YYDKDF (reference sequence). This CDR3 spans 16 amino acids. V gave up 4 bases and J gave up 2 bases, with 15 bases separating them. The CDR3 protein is CATSTADRLAYNEQFF. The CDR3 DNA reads TGTGCCACCAGCACCGCGGACAGATTAGCCTACAATGAGCAGTTCTTC. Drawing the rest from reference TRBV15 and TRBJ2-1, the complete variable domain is DAMVIQNPRYQVTQFGKPVTLSCSQTLNHNVMYWYQQKSSQAPKLLFHYYDKDFNNEADTPDNFQSRRPNTSFCFLDIRSPGLGDTAMYLCATSTADRLAYNEQFFGPGTRLTVL.

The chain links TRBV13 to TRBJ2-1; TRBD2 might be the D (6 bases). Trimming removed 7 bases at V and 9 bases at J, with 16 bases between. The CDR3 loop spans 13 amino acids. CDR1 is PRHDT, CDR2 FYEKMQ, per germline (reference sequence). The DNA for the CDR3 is TGTGCCAGCACGCCTAGCGTGGGGAGTGAGCAGTTCTTC. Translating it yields CASTPSVGSEQFF.

CDR3 amino acids: CASSLGTNYGYTF. The CDR3 nucleotides read TGTGCCAGCAGCTTGGGGACTAACTATGGCTACACCTTC. This chain links TRBV5-4 with TRBJ1-2, with D unclear. The CDR3 has 13 amino acids. Per the germline V gene, CDR1 is SGHNT and CDR2 is YYREEE (reference sequence). Trimming removed 0 bases at V and 0 bases at J, with 3 bases between.

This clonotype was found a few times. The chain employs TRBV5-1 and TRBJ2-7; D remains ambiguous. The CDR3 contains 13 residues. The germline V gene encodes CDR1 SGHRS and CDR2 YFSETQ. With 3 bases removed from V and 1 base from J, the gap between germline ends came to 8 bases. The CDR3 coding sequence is TGCGCCAGCAGCTCCACGGAATCCTACGAGCAGTACTTC. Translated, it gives CASSSTESYEQYF.

The chain's CDR3 is CAISDGQGEGQPQHF. CDR3 DNA sequence: TGTGCCATCAGTGATGGGCAGGGAGAGGGTCAGCCCCAGCATTTT. The chain uses TRBV10-3 and TRBJ1-5; D is perhaps TRBD1 (5 bases). This CDR3 is 15 amino acids long. Germline V gene data show CDR1 as ENHRY and CDR2 as SYGVKD. Trimming removed 3 bases from V and 6 bases from J, with 15 bases in between.

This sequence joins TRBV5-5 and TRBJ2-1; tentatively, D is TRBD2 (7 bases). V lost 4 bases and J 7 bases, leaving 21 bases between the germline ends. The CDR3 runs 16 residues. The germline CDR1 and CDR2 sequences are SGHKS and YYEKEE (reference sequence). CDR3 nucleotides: TGTGCCAGCAGCCACGGGGAGGCGGGGGACATTAATGAGCAGTTCTTC. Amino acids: CASSHGEAGDINEQFF. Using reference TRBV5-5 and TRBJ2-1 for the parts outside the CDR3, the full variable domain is DAGVTQSPTHLIKTRGQQVTLRCSPISGHKSVSWYQQVLGQGPQFIFQYYEKEERGRGNFPDRFSARQFPNYSSELNVNALLLGDSALYLCASSHGEAGDINEQFFGPGTRLTVL.

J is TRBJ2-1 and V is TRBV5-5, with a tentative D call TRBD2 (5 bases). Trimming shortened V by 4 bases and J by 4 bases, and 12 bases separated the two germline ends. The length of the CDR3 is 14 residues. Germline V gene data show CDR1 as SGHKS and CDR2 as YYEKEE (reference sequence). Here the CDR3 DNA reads TGTGCCAGCAGCCCCACGGACTGGTACAATGAGCAGTTCTTC. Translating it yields CASSPTDWYNEQFF.

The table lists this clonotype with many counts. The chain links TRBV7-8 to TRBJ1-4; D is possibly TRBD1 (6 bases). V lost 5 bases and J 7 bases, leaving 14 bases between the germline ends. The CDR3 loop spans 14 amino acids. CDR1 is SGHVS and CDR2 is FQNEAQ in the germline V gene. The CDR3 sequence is CASSIQGWGEKLFF. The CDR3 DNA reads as TGTGCCAGCAGCATACAGGGTTGGGGTGAAAAACTGTTTTTT.

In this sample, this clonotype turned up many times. The CDR3 sequence is CASSLDPQSSYNEQFF. The CDR3 region has the DNA TGTGCCAGCAGCTTAGATCCCCAGAGCTCCTACAATGAGCAGTTCTTC. The chain links TRBV11-2 to TRBJ2-1; no firm D call. The V gene's germline CDR1 is SGHAT and CDR2 FQNNGV. Trimming pared 0 bases from V and 0 bases from J, leaving 9 bases between. The CDR3 totals 16 residues.

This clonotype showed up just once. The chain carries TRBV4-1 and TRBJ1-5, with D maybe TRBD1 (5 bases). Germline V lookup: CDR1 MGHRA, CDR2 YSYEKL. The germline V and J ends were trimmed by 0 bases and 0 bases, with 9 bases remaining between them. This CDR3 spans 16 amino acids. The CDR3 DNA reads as TGCGCCAGCAGCCAAGAGGGACTTAATAGCAATCAGCCCCAGCATTTT. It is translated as CASSQEGLNSNQPQHF.

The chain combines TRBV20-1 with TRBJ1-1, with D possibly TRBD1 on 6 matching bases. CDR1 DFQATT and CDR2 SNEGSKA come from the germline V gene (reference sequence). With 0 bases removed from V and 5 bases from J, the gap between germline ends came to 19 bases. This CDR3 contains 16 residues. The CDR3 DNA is TGCAGTGCTAGAGATCTGGGGGTCACAGGGACTACTGAAGCTTTCTTT. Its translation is CSARDLGVTGTTEAFF.

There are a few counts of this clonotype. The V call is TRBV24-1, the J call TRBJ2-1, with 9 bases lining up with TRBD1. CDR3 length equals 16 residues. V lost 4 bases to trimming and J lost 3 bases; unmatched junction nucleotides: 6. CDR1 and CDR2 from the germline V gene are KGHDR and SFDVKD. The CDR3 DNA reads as TGTGCCACCAGTGACCCGGACAGGGGCAACTACAATGAGCAGTTCTTC. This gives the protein CATSDPDRGNYNEQFF.

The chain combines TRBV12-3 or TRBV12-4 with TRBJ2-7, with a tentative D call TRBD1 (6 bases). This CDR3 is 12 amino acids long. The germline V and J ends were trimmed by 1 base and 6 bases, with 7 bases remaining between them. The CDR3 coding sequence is TGTGCCAGCAGTTTAGGAGGGGGCGAGCAGTACTTC. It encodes CASSLGGGEQYF.

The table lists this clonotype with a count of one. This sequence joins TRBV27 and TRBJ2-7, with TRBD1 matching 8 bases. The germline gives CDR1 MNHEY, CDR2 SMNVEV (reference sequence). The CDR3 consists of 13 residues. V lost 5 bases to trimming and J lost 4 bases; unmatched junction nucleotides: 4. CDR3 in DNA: TGTGCCAGCAGTACCCAGGGGGCTTACGAGCAGTACTTC. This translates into CASSTQGAYEQYF.

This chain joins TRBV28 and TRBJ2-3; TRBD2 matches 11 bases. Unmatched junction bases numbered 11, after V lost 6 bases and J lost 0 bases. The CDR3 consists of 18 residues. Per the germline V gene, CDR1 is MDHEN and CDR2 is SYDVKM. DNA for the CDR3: TGTGCCAGCAGCAAACAGGGGACTAGCGGTGATAGCACAGATACGCAGTATTTT. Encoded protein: CASSKQGTSGDSTDTQYF.

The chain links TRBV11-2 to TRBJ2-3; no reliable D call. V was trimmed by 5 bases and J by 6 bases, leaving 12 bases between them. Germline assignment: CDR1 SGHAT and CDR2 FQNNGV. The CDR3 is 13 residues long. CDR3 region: CASSKRLGDTQYF. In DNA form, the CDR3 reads TGTGCCAGCAGCAAGAGACTGGGGGATACGCAGTATTTT.

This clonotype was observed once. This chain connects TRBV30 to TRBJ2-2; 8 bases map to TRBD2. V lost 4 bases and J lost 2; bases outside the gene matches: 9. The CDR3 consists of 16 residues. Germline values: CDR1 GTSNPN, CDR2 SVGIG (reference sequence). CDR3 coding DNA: TGTGCCTGGAACCCCGGGTTAGCGGGAAACACCGGGGAGCTGTTTTTT. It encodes CAWNPGLAGNTGELFF.

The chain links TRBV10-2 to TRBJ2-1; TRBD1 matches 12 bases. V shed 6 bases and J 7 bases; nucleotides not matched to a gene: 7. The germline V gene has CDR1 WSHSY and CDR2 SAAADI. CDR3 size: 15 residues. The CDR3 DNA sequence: TGCGCCAGCAGAAGAGGGACAGGGGGCGGAAATGAGCAGTTCTTC. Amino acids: CASRRGTGGGNEQFF.

CDR3 region: CSVELRTSGRSFAEQYF. For the CDR3, the DNA is TGCAGCGTTGAACTTAGGACTAGCGGGAGATCGTTCGCCGAGCAGTACTTC. J is TRBJ2-7 and V is TRBV29-1; TRBD2 matches 13 bases. Germline-derived CDR1 and CDR2 are SQVTM and ANQGSEA. The V gene end was trimmed by 2 bases and the J gene end by 6 bases; junction bases not matched to a gene: 13. The CDR3 runs to 17 residues.